Given below is one T cell receptor (beta chain) in context. Its antigen is as yet unknown. The CDR3 runs to 9 residues. V lost 8 bases to trimming and J lost 5 bases, with 6 bases between them. CDR1 is SQVTM, CDR2 ANQGSEA, per germline. The entry originates in a study of CD8+CD57+ T cells in acquired aplastic anemia. Broader study findings: In common between the patients and the controls were twenty-nine CD8+ CDR3 sequences. Significance was not reached for CD8+ Simpson's diversity between patients and controls.

The TCR beta profiling, which covered VDJ combination and CDR3 sequence, was carried out using genomic DNA as the template. TCRdb processed the reads anew with MiXCR; each CDR3 protein has one entry. Of a few hundred thousand distinct CDR3 sequences listed, approximately 86% are singletons. CD8+CD57+ cell expansion, shown by flow cytometry, had occurred in the patients selected for sequencing. The clonotype comes from a human donor with aplastic anemia. The rearrangement uses TRBV29-1 and TRBJ1-2; D gene unclear. Specimen: sorted CD4+, CD8+, or CD8+CD57+ T cells (not recorded which) from PBMCs. This chain's CDR3 is CSPNYGYTF. In DNA, the CDR3 is TGCAGCCCAAATTATGGCTACACCTTC.